Detailed here is one TCR beta chain. Its target is unknown. Germline CDR1 reads SQVTM; CDR2 reads ANQGSEA. The length of the CDR3 is 14 residues. The trim removed 6 bases at V and 4 bases at J, leaving 8 bases unmatched. Both TCR beta VDJ combination and CDR3 sequence profiling were carried out. Genomic DNA was the template for this profiling. MiXCR, applied by TCRdb to the reads, yields one record per CDR3 protein. The sample has roughly 180,000 distinct CDR3 sequences, under 70% seen once. This record belongs to a study of CD8+CD57+ T cells in acquired aplastic anemia. Broader study findings: Sharing between patients and controls was observed for some 27 CD8+ CDR3 sequences.

The source of this sequence is a human donor with severe aplastic anemia or a healthy control (not recorded which). The rearrangement uses TRBV29-1 and TRBJ2-7; 11 nucleotides agree with TRBD1. Sequenced: sorted CD4+, CD8+, or CD8+CD57+ T cells (not recorded which) from PBMCs. CDR3 protein: CSVDPGQGGYEQYF. The CDR3 DNA follows: TGCAGCGTCGACCCGGGACAGGGGGGGTACGAGCAGTACTTC.